This TCR beta chain was captured by sequencing in a study of blood T cells in healthy people across ages. Study outcomes and limitations: Age showed a roughly linear inverse relationship with TCR beta diversity per million T cells.

A sample-barcoded 5' primer and a J-beta primer mix were used in a second PCR of about 6 to 11 cycles. Using its own MiXCR run on the 5' RACE reads, TCRdb lists one record per CDR3 protein. The table has 540,000 or so distinct CDR3 sequences, about 25% seen once. Note on this clonotype: Its antigen is undetermined.

V gave up 5 bases and J gave up 1 base, with 12 bases separating them. The CDR3 extends over 16 amino acids. The germline gives CDR1 SGHTA, CDR2 FQGNSA. The TCR sequence derives from a woman in her sixties or seventies in good health. Sequences were obtained from blood. The chain links TRBV7-2 to TRBJ2-6; D may correspond to TRBD1 or TRBD2 (5 bases each). CDR3 loop: CASSLLWGSGANVLTF. CDR3 bases: TGTGCCAGCAGCCTCTTATGGGGGTCTGGGGCCAACGTCCTGACTTTC.